This T cell receptor (beta chain) was sequenced for a study of blood T cell repertoires in COVID-19. Looking at the study overall: Samples representing acute and convalescent COVID-19 were sourced from the United States, Italy and Spain. T cells, B-cell-depleted T cells, or PBMCs provided the cDNA or gDNA that served as material.

In the authors' methods: Using reference gene primer amplification, nucleated cell counts were estimated. Measured with immunoSEQ multiplex PCR; TCRdb has only the in-frame clones, and not every one. For V, J and clone size, that table is used; D and trimming come from the DNA. The sample holds about 440,000 clones, about 89% seen once. V lost 4 bases, J lost 6 bases, and 6 bases stayed unmatched. Per the germline V gene, CDR1 is SGHNT and CDR2 is YYREEE (reference sequence). The CDR3 runs to 13 residues. Sequencing was done on a sample of peripheral blood. The chain uses TRBV5-4 and TRBJ1-2, with 7 bases matching TRBD1. This TCR derives from a woman in her 30s with acute or convalescent COVID-19. CDR3 sequence (DNA): TGTGCCAGCAGCCTTGACAGGGTTGATGGCTACACCTTC. This codes for CASSLDRVDGYTF.